This T cell receptor (beta chain) came from a study of human T cells and chemical hapten exposure. Whole-study results and caveats: DPC sensitization left the count of TCRs above 1 in 1000 unchanged.

Ten or more counts support this clonotype. What it binds is not known. This CDR3 contains 13 residues. Germline V gene sequence: CDR1 SEHNR, CDR2 FQNEAQ (reference sequence). Trimming took 4 bases from V and 7 from J, leaving 8 bases between them. TCRdb independently ran MiXCR on the RACE reads; one entry per CDR3 protein. The data contain 89,000 or so distinct CDR3 sequences, about 6.6% of them seen just once; the ten biggest clones take up 1% to 1.5%. Specified time point: patch test 2, 6 weeks after DPC sensitization. Specified treatment: therapeutic diphenylcyclopropenone sensitization with weekly scalp DPC.

This clonotype was obtained from a woman in her twenties or thirties with alopecia areata. Some clones in this sample may be carry-over from other donors' samples. The source was whole blood, collected in connection with sensitization to the hapten diphenylcyclopropenone (DPC). The rearrangement joins TRBV7-9 to TRBJ1-6, with no clear D. The CDR3 reads CASSSVANSPLHF. CDR3 nucleotide sequence: TGTGCCAGCAGCTCAGTGGCGAATTCACCCCTCCACTTT.